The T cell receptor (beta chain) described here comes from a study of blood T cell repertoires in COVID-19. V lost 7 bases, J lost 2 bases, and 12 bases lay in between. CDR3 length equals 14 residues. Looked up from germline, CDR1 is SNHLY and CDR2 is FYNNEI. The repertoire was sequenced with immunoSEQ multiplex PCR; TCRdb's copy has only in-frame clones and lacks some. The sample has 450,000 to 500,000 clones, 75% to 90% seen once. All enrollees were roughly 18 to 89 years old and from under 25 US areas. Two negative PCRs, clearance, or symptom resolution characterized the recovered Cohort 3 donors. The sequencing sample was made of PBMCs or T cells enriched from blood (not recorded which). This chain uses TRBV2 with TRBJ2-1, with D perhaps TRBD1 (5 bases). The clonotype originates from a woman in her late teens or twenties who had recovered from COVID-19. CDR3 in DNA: TGTGCCAGCACAGGTACAGGACCCTACAATGAGCAGTTCTTC. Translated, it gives CASTGTGPYNEQFF.